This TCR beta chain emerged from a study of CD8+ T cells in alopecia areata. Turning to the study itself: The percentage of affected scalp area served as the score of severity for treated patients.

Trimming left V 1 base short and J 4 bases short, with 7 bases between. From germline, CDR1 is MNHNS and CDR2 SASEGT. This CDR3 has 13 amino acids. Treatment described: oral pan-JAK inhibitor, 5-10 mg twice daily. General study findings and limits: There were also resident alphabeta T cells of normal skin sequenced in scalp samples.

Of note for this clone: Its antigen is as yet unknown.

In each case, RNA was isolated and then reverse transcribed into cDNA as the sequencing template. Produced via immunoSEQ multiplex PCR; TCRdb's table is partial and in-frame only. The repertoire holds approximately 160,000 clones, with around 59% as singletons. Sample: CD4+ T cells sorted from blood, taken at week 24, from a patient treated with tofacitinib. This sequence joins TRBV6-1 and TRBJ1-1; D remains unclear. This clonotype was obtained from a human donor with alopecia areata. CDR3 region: CASSEDRGTEAFF. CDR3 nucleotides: TGTGCCAGCAGTGAAGATCGAGGCACTGAAGCTTTCTTT.